This T cell receptor beta chain derives from a study of beta chain features in type 1 diabetes. Study summary: The patient and healthy donor groups were comparable for age, gender and cell yields. Whole-study results and caveats: Naive, central memory and Treg TCRB repertoires seemed to resemble each other more closely in patients than they did in healthy donors. Because the template was cDNA, high-expressing cells might be over-represented. More deletions and fewer insertions at VDJ junctions were seen in type 1 diabetes patients.

The CDR3 has 15 amino acids. Germline values: CDR1 SGHTA, CDR2 FQGTGA. Unmatched junction bases numbered 6, after V lost 5 bases and J lost 3 bases. Expressed TCRB transcripts got sequenced, as all isolated RNA was reverse transcribed. The method was immunoSEQ multiplex PCR; TCRdb's version includes in-frame clones alone and lacks a portion of them. This sample carries 140,000 or so clones, roughly a tenth of them seen once, and the ten largest clones take 1.3%. In regard to this clone: Its antigen is unknown.

The clonotype was recovered from a man between 18 and 35 years old in good health. Sequencing was carried out using naive CD4+ T cells from blood. The chain couples TRBV7-3 to TRBJ2-3; TRBD2 matches 9 bases. CDR3 DNA: TGTGCCAGCAGCGAACCGGGACTAGCAACAGATACGCAGTATTTT. Translating gives CASSEPGLATDTQYF. Together with reference TRBV7-3 and TRBJ2-3, the CDR3 gives the full variable domain: GAGVSQTPSNKVTEKGKYVELRCDPISGHTALYWYRQSLGQGPEFLIYFQGTGAADDSGLPNDRFFAVRPEGSVSTLKIQRTERGDSAVYLCASSEPGLATDTQYFGPGTRLTVL.